This TCR beta chain was observed in a study of T cells in Graves' hyperthyroidism and ophthalmopathy. The table lists this clonotype with many counts. Amplification of TCR beta CDR3 regions was performed using RNA transcripts as template. In the first-round RT-PCR of the TCR CDR3, the HTBI primer set was used. TCRdb independently ran MiXCR on the multiplex PCR reads; one entry per CDR3 protein. The data show about 600,000 distinct CDR3 sequences, with approximately 14% seen just once and 7% to 9% held by the top ten. This CDR3 contains 15 residues. V shed 5 bases, J shed 0 bases, and the junction held 4 bases outside the gene matches.

This TCR was sampled from a woman between 18 and 30 years old with Graves' ophthalmopathy. The sequenced sample consisted of blood. This chain connects TRBV12-3 or TRBV12-4 to TRBJ2-3; 8 positions match TRBD1. In nucleotides, the CDR3 is TGTGCCAGCAGTATTCAGGGGGCGAGCACAGATACGCAGTATTTT. As protein: CASSIQGASTDTQYF.